This TCR beta chain was sequenced for a study of control samples from healthy donors and cancer patients. The germline V gene has CDR1 SEHNR and CDR2 FQNEAQ (reference sequence). J gave up 6 bases and V 3 bases, and 1 base lay outside the gene matches. This CDR3 contains 14 residues. The repertoire was sequenced with immunoSEQ multiplex PCR; TCRdb's copy has only in-frame clones and lacks some. The sample shows 150,000 or so clones, approximately 94% of them seen only once. The chain is built from TRBV7-9 and TRBJ2-1; the match to TRBD2 covers 11 bases. What was sequenced was blood. The TCR comes from a man in his forties or fifties in good health. The CDR3 loop is CASSFGTSGNEQFF. CDR3 coding DNA: TGTGCCAGCAGCTTCGGGACTAGCGGCAATGAGCAGTTCTTC.